The present entry profiles one T cell receptor (beta chain) with its context. CD45RA+ naive and CD45RA-negative memory subsets were separated from CD4+ cells. Deep-level assay runs were performed. Every subset had its genomic DNA shared out evenly among several immunoSEQ plates. Only in-frame clones appear in the TCRdb table, and some are missing; sequencing was by immunoSEQ multiplex PCR. The sample lists more than 1.2 million clones, approximately 98.5% occurring once. This sample stems from a study of shared clonotypes between healthy human individuals. Trimming cost V 8 bases and J 4 bases; bases outside gene matches: 12. CDR1 and CDR2 from the germline V gene are MGHDK and SYGVNS. The CDR3 has 15 amino acids.

This chain uses TRBV25-1 with TRBJ2-5, with 8 nucleotides matching TRBD1. The source is a man under 40 in good health. The sequenced material came from naive CD4+ T cells sorted from blood. Subset noted: CD45RA+ positively selected. CDR3 sequence (DNA): TGTGCCAGCGAGCTCACATCAGGGGGCGTAGAGACCCAGTACTTC. It yields the protein CASELTSGGVETQYF.